The 9 T cell receptor beta chains reported below all come from one sample, sequenced in a study of blood T cell repertoires in COVID-19. Measured with immunoSEQ multiplex PCR; TCRdb has only the in-frame clones, and not every one. The sample includes under 200,000 clones, 70% to 90% of them seen just once. Sequences were obtained from peripheral blood. The receptors were sampled from a woman in her fifties or sixties with COVID-19, enrolled during active disease.

J is TRBJ1-2 and V is TRBV11-2, with 8 nucleotides matching TRBD1. This CDR3 is built from 15 residues. The V segment lost 1 base and the J segment 8 bases; nucleotides outside the gene matches: 9. Germline CDR1 SGHAT, CDR2 FQNNGV. The CDR3 region has the DNA TGTGCCAGCAGCTTAGCAGCGACAGGGGCGTACGGCTACACCTTC. Residues: CASSLAATGAYGYTF.

This clone was detected a few times. The V gene is TRBV19, the J gene TRBJ1-4; maybe TRBD1 (6 bases). The CDR3 consists of 17 residues. Germline CDR1 reads LNHDA; CDR2 reads SQIVND (reference sequence). Trimming removed 10 bases from V and 0 bases from J, with 21 bases in between. CDR3 in DNA: TGTGCCACTGCAGACCCGGGACAATTGGCAACTAATGAAAAACTGTTTTTT. Encoded protein: CATADPGQLATNEKLFF.

The chain links TRBV19 to TRBJ2-7; weak D call: TRBD2 (5 bases). The V and J ends lost 1 base and 3 bases respectively, with 13 bases between them. The CDR3 runs to 15 residues. Per the germline V gene, CDR1 is LNHDA and CDR2 is SQIVND (reference sequence). The CDR3 DNA sequence: TGTGCCAGTAGTATAGGCACCCGCGAGGGCTACGAGCAGTACTTC. It encodes CASSIGTREGYEQYF.

The rearrangement links TRBV2 to TRBJ1-4, with D perhaps TRBD1 (5 bases). V shed 3 bases and J shed 2 bases, with 7 bases lying between them. The length of the CDR3 is 14 residues. Germline V gene sequence: CDR1 SNHLY, CDR2 FYNNEI. The CDR3 nucleotides read TGTGCCAGCAGTGATGGGGGGACTAATGAAAAACTGTTTTTT. Translating gives CASSDGGTNEKLFF.

V and J are TRBV6-1 and TRBJ2-1; TRBD2 matches 8 bases. Germline values: CDR1 MNHNS, CDR2 SASEGT. The V and J ends lost 1 base and 4 bases, in that order; junction bases with no gene match: 18. The CDR3 contains 20 residues. The CDR3: CASSEGILAATSGIYNEQFF. CDR3 in DNA: TGTGCCAGCAGTGAAGGGATTCTAGCCGCTACTAGCGGTATTTACAATGAGCAGTTCTTC.

The chain carries TRBV19 and TRBJ1-3; tentative D call: TRBD1 (5 bases). The V gene's germline CDR1 is LNHDA and CDR2 SQIVND (reference sequence). Trimming pared 7 bases from V and 8 bases from J, leaving 15 bases between. The length of the CDR3 is 13 residues. CDR3 residues: CASIPQGFDTIYF. In DNA, the CDR3 is TGTGCCAGTATTCCGCAGGGTTTTGACACCATATATTTT.

There are a few counts of this clone. The gene calls are TRBV11-3 and TRBJ2-5, with 9 bases matching TRBD2. The length of the CDR3 is 18 residues. Germline CDR1 reads SGHNT; CDR2 reads YENEEA. V was clipped by 5 bases and J by 4 bases; unmatched bases: 17. The CDR3 nucleotides read TGTGCCAGCAGCGACCTCGGGGGTGTAGCGGGAGTCCGAGAGACCCAGTACTTC. Translated: CASSDLGGVAGVRETQYF.

This clone occurred once. V gene TRBV7-2 combines with J gene TRBJ2-7, with no clear D. The germline gives CDR1 SGHTA, CDR2 FQGNSA. Trimming stripped 2 bases from V and 3 bases from J, with 11 bases between. CDR3 length equals 14 residues. CDR3 sequence reads: CASSLTDLHYEQYF. The CDR3 DNA follows: TGTGCCAGCAGCTTAACAGACCTACACTACGAGCAGTACTTC.

The chain recombines TRBV5-5 with TRBJ1-5; D may be TRBD1 (5 bases). Trimming removed 0 bases from V and 7 bases from J, with 11 bases in between. This CDR3 comprises 14 residues. The germline V gene has CDR1 SGHKS and CDR2 YYEKEE (reference sequence). In DNA, the CDR3 is TGTGCCAGCAGCTTGGCTCAGGGCTACCAGCCCCAGCATTTT. Residues: CASSLAQGYQPQHF.